This TCR beta chain was sequenced in a study of T cell responses to AZD1222 COVID-19 vaccine. TCRdb's table, derived via immunoSEQ multiplex PCR, lists solely in-frame clones and lacks some. The data contain about 140,000 clones, 80% to 95% of them singletons. This clone was observed a single time. This sequence was found in an adult who received the AZD1222 COVID-19 vaccine. This specimen consisted of peripheral blood, obtained 28 days after the second AZD1222 dose.

In nucleotides, the CDR3 is TGCGCCAGCAGCCCCTCCAACCCCGTTAGCAATCAGCCCCAGCATTTT. Translation gives CASSPSNPVSNQPQHF. The chain recombines TRBV4-3 with TRBJ1-5; D ambiguous. Germline CDR1 and CDR2: LGHNA and YSLEER. Trimming left V 4 bases short and J 0 bases short, with 13 bases between. CDR3 size: 16 residues.